The present TCR beta chain was sequenced within a study of T cells in Graves' hyperthyroidism and ophthalmopathy. Template material for amplifying TCR beta CDR3 regions consisted of RNA transcripts. A set of HTBI primers served as the primers for a first-round RT-PCR of the TCR CDR3. Using its own MiXCR run on the multiplex PCR reads, TCRdb lists one record per CDR3 protein. The table has roughly 740,000 distinct CDR3 sequences, 15% to 20% seen once. CDR1 and CDR2 (germline): SGHDT, YYEEEE. This CDR3 has 15 residues. The trim removed 5 bases at V and 3 bases at J, leaving 5 bases unmatched. V is TRBV5-6 and J is TRBJ2-1; 10 bases are shared with TRBD1. The sequencing input was blood. The clonotype comes from a young man with Graves' hyperthyroidism. This CDR3 is CASSHDRGLYNEQFF. In DNA, the CDR3 is TGTGCCAGCAGTCACGACAGGGGGCTCTACAATGAGCAGTTCTTC. The complete variable domain, with remaining parts taken from reference TRBV5-6 and TRBJ2-1, reads DAGVTQSPTHLIKTRGQQVTLRCSPKSGHDTVSWYQQALGQGPQFIFQYYEEEERQRGNFPDRFSGHQFPNYSSELNVNALLLGDSALYLCASSHDRGLYNEQFFGPGTRLTVL.